This T cell receptor beta chain was recorded in a study of blood T cell repertoires in COVID-19. In the study overall: The origin of the acute and convalescent COVID-19 samples was the United States, Italy and Spain. The cDNA or gDNA used as material had been derived from T cells, B-cell-depleted T cells, or PBMCs.

Original analysis: Scientists estimated how many nucleated cells there were by amplifying reference gene primers. The assay was immunoSEQ multiplex PCR, and TCRdb's table has in-frame clones only and misses some. The D gene and trimming were derived from the DNA, and the V and J assignments and clone size from that table. The sample holds roughly 250,000 clones, 79% seen once. Germline V gives CDR1 SGHNT, CDR2 YYREEE (reference sequence). With 8 bases removed from V and 1 base from J, the gap between germline ends came to 10 bases. The CDR3 extends over 13 amino acids. Sample: peripheral blood. The TCR originated in a woman aged 40 to 50 with active or convalescent COVID-19. The chain combines TRBV5-4 with TRBJ1-3; maybe TRBD1 (5 bases). The CDR3 reads CASQGRSGNTIYF. The CDR3 DNA sequence: TGTGCCAGTCAGGGCAGGTCTGGAAACACCATATATTTT.